A single sample is the source of the 5 T cell receptor beta chains below, sequenced in a study of blood T cells in healthy people across ages. PCR was performed a second time for roughly 7 to 12 cycles using a sample-barcoded 5' primer and a J-beta primer mix. TCRdb re-derived calls from the 5' RACE reads in MiXCR, one entry per CDR3 protein. This table holds about 780,000 distinct CDR3 sequences, around 50% found once. Sequencing used blood. Receptors were obtained from a man at least 80 years old in good health.

V and J are TRBV15 and TRBJ1-1; D remains ambiguous. Germline CDR1 and CDR2: LNHNV and YYDKDF (reference sequence). V lost 2 bases and J 1 base, leaving 5 bases between the germline ends. The CDR3 runs 13 residues. The CDR3 region is CATSRSENTEAFF. Written as DNA, the CDR3 is TGTGCCACCAGCAGATCCGAGAACACTGAAGCTTTCTTT.

V and J are TRBV3-1 and TRBJ2-5; D uncertain. This CDR3 is built from 13 residues. CDR1 LGHDT and CDR2 YNNKEL come from the germline V gene (reference sequence). The V and J ends lost 4 bases and 2 bases respectively, with 8 bases between them. CDR3 coding DNA: TGTGCCAGCAGCCCGATGGGACAAGAGACCCAGTACTTC. Its protein is CASSPMGQETQYF.

In regard to this clonotype: Lacking the conserved final phenylalanine or tryptophan, this CDR3 likely reflects a read error. The J gene is TRBJ1-2, the V gene TRBV27; possibly TRBD1 for D (6 bases). The CDR3 totals 17 residues. Trimming left V 4 bases short and J 1 base short, with 19 bases between. CDR1 and CDR2 (germline): MNHEY, SMNVEV (reference sequence). CDR3 sequence: CASSSQSPTGVNYGYTY. The CDR3 nucleotides are TGTGCCAGCAGTTCCCAATCGCCGACAGGAGTTAACTATGGCTACACCTAC.

J is TRBJ2-1 and V is TRBV9; possible D gene TRBD1, 6 bases. The CDR3 runs 15 residues. V lost 3 bases and J 9 bases, leaving 19 bases between the germline ends. Germline V gene data show CDR1 as SGDLS and CDR2 as YYNGEE. The CDR3 sequence: CASSARDTRRGEQFF. In DNA, the CDR3 is TGTGCCAGCAGCGCCCGGGACACGCGTAGGGGTGAGCAGTTCTTC.

J is TRBJ2-5 and V is TRBV24-1; the match to TRBD1 covers 7 bases. The germline gives CDR1 KGHDR, CDR2 SFDVKD. This CDR3 is 13 amino acids long. The ends lost 6 bases at V and 2 bases at J; junction bases unmatched: 2. The CDR3 sequence: CATSYRGQETQYF. The CDR3 DNA sequence: TGTGCCACCAGTTACAGGGGACAAGAGACCCAGTACTTC.